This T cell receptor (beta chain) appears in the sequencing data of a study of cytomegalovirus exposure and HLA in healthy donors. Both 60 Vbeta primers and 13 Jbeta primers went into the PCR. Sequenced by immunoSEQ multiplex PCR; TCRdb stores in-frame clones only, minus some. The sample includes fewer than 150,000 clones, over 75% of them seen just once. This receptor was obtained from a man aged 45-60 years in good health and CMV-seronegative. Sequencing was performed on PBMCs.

The CDR3 DNA sequence: TGTGCCAGCAGCGTAGACGCGGGGAGCTCCTACAATGAGCAGTTCTTC. It is translated as CASSVDAGSSYNEQFF. The chain joins TRBV9 to TRBJ2-1; D possibly corresponds to TRBD2 (6 bases). There are 16 residues in the CDR3. Germline CDR1 reads SGDLS; CDR2 reads YYNGEE. Deletions cut 0 bases from V and 0 bases from J, with 10 bases between.